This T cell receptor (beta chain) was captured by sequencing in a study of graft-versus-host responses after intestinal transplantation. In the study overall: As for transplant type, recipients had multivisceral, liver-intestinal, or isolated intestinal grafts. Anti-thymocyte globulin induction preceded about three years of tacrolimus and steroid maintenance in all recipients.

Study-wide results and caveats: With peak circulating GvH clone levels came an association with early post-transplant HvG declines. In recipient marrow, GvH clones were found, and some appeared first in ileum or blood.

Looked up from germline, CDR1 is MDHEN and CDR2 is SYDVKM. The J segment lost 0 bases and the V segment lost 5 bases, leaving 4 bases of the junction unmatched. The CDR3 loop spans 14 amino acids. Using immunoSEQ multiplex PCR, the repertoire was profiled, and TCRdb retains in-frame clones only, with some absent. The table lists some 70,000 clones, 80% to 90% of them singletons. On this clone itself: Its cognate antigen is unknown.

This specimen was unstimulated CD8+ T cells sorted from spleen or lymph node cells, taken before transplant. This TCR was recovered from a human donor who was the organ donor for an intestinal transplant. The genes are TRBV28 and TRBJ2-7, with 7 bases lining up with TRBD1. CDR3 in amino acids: CASSAWDSSYEQYF. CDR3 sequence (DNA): TGTGCCAGCAGTGCCTGGGACAGCTCCTACGAGCAGTACTTC.